This paragraph reports one T cell receptor (beta chain). The antigen remains unidentified. TCRdb's copy holds only in-frame clones and misses some; the assay was immunoSEQ multiplex PCR. The sample gives some 350,000 clones, roughly nine tenths of which show up once; 5% to 6.5% is in the top ten. The data were obtained in a study of Ad26.COV2.S vaccination and SARS-CoV-2 variants. About the research overall: The authors gave Ad26.COV2.S intramuscularly, either once or twice 56 days apart. Study-wide points: Post-vaccination breadth of spike-specific CD8+ and CD4+ T cell responses was reportedly substantial.

Described treatment: 15 to 20 received Ad26.COV2.S at low or high dose, single or two shots; about 5 received placebo; per-sample allocation not given. Repertoires come from day 63 after the first vaccine or placebo injection. The CDR3 consists of 15 residues. V lost 0 bases, J lost 3 bases, and 2 bases stayed unmatched. Germline assignment: CDR1 SGHRS and CDR2 YFSETQ. The rearrangement links TRBV5-1 to TRBJ2-3, with 9 positions matching TRBD1. The TCR originated in a person between 18 and 60 years old who received the Ad26.COV2.S COVID-19 vaccine or a placebo. This material consisted of peripheral blood, taken in a trial of Ad26.COV2.S vaccine versus placebo. The CDR3 nucleotides read TGCGCCAGCAGCTTGGGACAGGGGGTGACAGATACGCAGTATTTT. Translated, it gives CASSLGQGVTDTQYF.